The 5 T cell receptor beta chains presented below share a single source sample, sequenced in a study of OX40 agonist ivuxolimab in advanced cancers. Assay used: immunoSEQ multiplex PCR; TCRdb lists only in-frame clones, some missing. This table holds tens of thousands of clones, about 90% found once. The source was CD4+ or CD8+ T cells sorted from blood, collected in a trial of the OX40 agonist ivuxolimab. These receptor sequences come from an adult with an advanced solid tumor such as melanoma, head and neck, liver or kidney cancer.

The rearrangement uses TRBV2 and TRBJ2-7; 9 bases are a match to TRBD2. The CDR3 is 15 amino acids. V trimming: 3 bases; J trimming: 6 bases; junction bases outside the gene matches: 9. The germline gives CDR1 SNHLY, CDR2 FYNNEI. As DNA, the CDR3 is TGTGCCAGCAGTGACCGGACTAGCGTTGTATCCGAGCAGTACTTC. It translates to CASSDRTSVVSEQYF.

V and J are TRBV5-4 and TRBJ2-3; the match to TRBD2 covers 10 bases. CDR3 length: 16 residues. Germline CDR1 SGHNT, CDR2 YYREEE (reference sequence). V lost 4 bases and J lost 2; bases outside the gene matches: 7. In DNA, the CDR3 is TGTGCCAGCAGCCGCGGTAGCGGGAGGCCCACAGATACGCAGTATTTT. Its translation is CASSRGSGRPTDTQYF.

A single count supports this clone. The chain combines TRBV6-5 with TRBJ1-3; TRBD1 matches 7 bases. CDR3 length equals 16 residues. V lost 4 bases, J lost 0 bases, and 6 bases stayed unmatched. Germline V gene data show CDR1 as MNHEY and CDR2 as SVGAGI. CDR3 sequence reads: CASSFSAGGSGNTIYF. Here the CDR3 DNA reads TGTGCCAGCAGTTTCTCCGCAGGGGGCTCTGGAAACACCATATATTTT.

This chain connects TRBV7-9 to TRBJ1-4; 11 bases map to TRBD1. J was trimmed by 2 bases and V by 5 bases; bases with no gene match: 7. The CDR3 sequence is 17 residues long. Germline CDR1 and CDR2: SEHNR and FQNEAQ (reference sequence). CDR3 in DNA: TGTGCCAGCAGCCCCGGACAGGGGGCGGGGACTAATGAAAAACTGTTTTTT. Its protein product is CASSPGQGAGTNEKLFF.

The V gene is TRBV7-2, the J gene TRBJ2-3; D is possibly TRBD2 (6 bases). V lost 3 bases to trimming and J lost 2 bases, with 12 bases between them. Per the germline V gene, CDR1 is SGHTA and CDR2 is FQGNSA. The CDR3 spans 15 residues. The CDR3 region is CASSFIAGFTDTQYF. For the CDR3, the DNA is TGTGCCAGCAGCTTCATTGCGGGGTTCACAGATACGCAGTATTTT.